A single sample is the source of the 19 T cell receptor beta chains below, sequenced in a study of identical twins. MiXCR, run by TCRdb on the 5' RACE reads, gives a single entry per CDR3 protein. Seen here are hundreds of thousands of distinct CDR3 sequences, roughly 8% observed once, and the top ten hold 0.85% to 1%. The sample was also linked to a second study, of yellow fever vaccine responses in identical twins.

Sequencing was performed on PBMCs. Source of these receptors: a woman aged 18-29 years in good health.

This clonotype was counted between two and nine times. The V and J genes are TRBV20-1 and TRBJ1-1; 7 bases are shared with TRBD1. Germline V gives CDR1 DFQATT, CDR2 SNEGSKA (reference sequence). After removal of 3 bases from V and 4 bases from J, the junction contained 8 bases not matched to a gene. This CDR3 spans 14 amino acids. The CDR3 DNA reads as TGCAGTGCTAGCCCGGGGGACAGCGCCACTGAAGCTTTCTTT. Translating it yields CSASPGDSATEAFF.

To note about this clonotype: One end of the junction is discordant with germline, which a read error may explain. The genes are TRBV6-1 and TRBJ2-7, with 7 bases identical to TRBD2. CDR3 length: 17 residues. Germline lookup yields CDR1 MNHNS and CDR2 SASEGT. The CDR3 sequence is CAISEAPGGTPGYEQYF. The CDR3, as DNA: TGTGCCATCAGTGAAGCTCCCGGGGGGACCCCTGGCTACGAGCAGTACTTC.

This sequence joins TRBV28 and TRBJ2-7, with 10 bases that match TRBD1. Unmatched junction bases numbered 8, after V lost 8 bases and J lost 4 bases. Germline V lookup: CDR1 MDHEN, CDR2 SYDVKM. The CDR3 consists of 14 residues. CDR3 sequence: CASEDRDRGYEQYF. The DNA for the CDR3 is TGTGCCAGCGAGGACCGGGACAGGGGATACGAGCAGTACTTC.

This clonotype occurred many times. The chain uses TRBV11-2 and TRBJ2-3; D is uncertain. The length of the CDR3 is 15 residues. Trimming pared 5 bases from V and 3 bases from J, leaving 15 bases between. From germline, CDR1 is SGHAT and CDR2 FQNNGV. The CDR3 loop is CASSRTSLKTDTQYF. In DNA form, the CDR3 reads TGTGCCAGCAGCCGTACGTCTTTAAAGACAGATACGCAGTATTTT.

This clonotype came up many times. The rearrangement uses TRBV12-3 or TRBV12-4 and TRBJ2-3, with D tentatively TRBD2 (6 bases). Deletions cut 8 bases from V and 3 bases from J, with 12 bases between. There are 13 residues in the CDR3. CDR3 residues: CASGELATDTQYF. The CDR3 coding sequence is TGTGCCAGCGGGGAGCTAGCGACAGATACGCAGTATTTT.

This clonotype was observed a handful of times. The chain employs TRBV20-1 and TRBJ2-7; a possible D gene is TRBD2 (6 bases). Per the germline V gene, CDR1 is DFQATT and CDR2 is SNEGSKA (reference sequence). There are 13 residues in the CDR3. Trimming shortened V by 5 bases and J by 0 bases, and 11 bases separated the two germline ends. This CDR3 reads CSAADGSSYEQYF. The CDR3 DNA reads as TGCAGTGCTGCGGACGGGAGCTCCTACGAGCAGTACTTC.

This clonotype has a handful of counts. The genes are TRBV5-4 and TRBJ2-7; 10 bases align to TRBD2. The V segment lost 6 bases and the J segment 5 bases; nucleotides outside the gene matches: 8. Germline loops: CDR1 SGHNT, CDR2 YYREEE (reference sequence). The CDR3 is made up of 14 amino acids. This CDR3 reads CASTPQREGHEQYF. DNA of the CDR3: TGTGCCAGCACCCCCCAGCGGGAGGGTCACGAGCAGTACTTC. Combining the CDR3 with reference TRBV5-4 and TRBJ2-7 gives the whole variable domain ETGVTQSPTHLIKTRGQQVTLRCSSQSGHNTVSWYQQALGQGPQFIFQYYREEENGRGNFPPRFSGLQFPNYSSELNVNALELDDSALYLCASTPQREGHEQYFGPGTRLTVT.

This clonotype was found many times. The chain combines TRBV7-2 with TRBJ2-3; 12 bases match TRBD2. Germline CDR1 is SGHTA and CDR2 is FQGNSA. CDR3 size: 17 residues. V shed 5 bases, J shed 1 base, and the junction held 7 bases outside the gene matches. In DNA, the CDR3 is TGTGCCAGCAGCCTACTAGCGGGAGGATCCGGCACAGATACGCAGTATTTT. As protein: CASSLLAGGSGTDTQYF. Combining the CDR3 with reference TRBV7-2 and TRBJ2-3 gives the whole variable domain GAGVSQSPSNKVTEKGKDVELRCDPISGHTALYWYRQSLGQGLEFLIYFQGNSAPDKSGLPSDRFSAERTGGSVSTLTIQRTQQEDSAVYLCASSLLAGGSGTDTQYFGPGTRLTVL.

The V and J genes are TRBV12-3 or TRBV12-4 and TRBJ2-1; D is ambiguous. This CDR3 comprises 15 residues. Trimming took 5 bases from V and 0 from J, leaving 11 bases between them. This CDR3 is CASSPNYGSYNEQFF. CDR3 DNA: TGTGCCAGCAGTCCAAATTACGGCTCCTACAATGAGCAGTTCTTC.

V usage is TRBV18 and J usage is TRBJ2-3; TRBD2 aligns across 10 bases. Germline V gene data show CDR1 as KGHSH and CDR2 as LQKENI. The V and J ends lost 3 bases and 2 bases, in that order; junction bases with no gene match: 5. The CDR3 loop spans 16 amino acids. In nucleotides, the CDR3 is TGTGCCAGCTCACCTTCTAGCGGGAGCAACACAGATACGCAGTATTTT. Its protein is CASSPSSGSNTDTQYF.

The rearrangement joins TRBV18 to TRBJ2-1; D gene unclear. Trimming took off 3 bases at V and 4 bases at J, with 13 bases between the two ends. This CDR3 is built from 15 residues. Looked up from germline, CDR1 is KGHSH and CDR2 is LQKENI. The CDR3 DNA reads TGTGCCAGCTCACCGGGTAGGGTGGGTTACAATGAGCAGTTCTTC. Encoded protein: CASSPGRVGYNEQFF. Supplemented by reference TRBV18 and TRBJ2-1, the full variable domain reads NAGVMQNPRHLVRRRGQEARLRCSPMKGHSHVYWYRQLPEEGLKFMVYLQKENIIDESGMPKERFSAEFPKEGPSILRIQQVVRGDSAAYFCASSPGRVGYNEQFFGPGTRLTVL.

This clonotype was detected a few times. V gene TRBV14 combines with J gene TRBJ2-3; D remains ambiguous. Germline V gene data show CDR1 as SGHDN and CDR2 as FVKESK. V was shortened by 0 bases and J by 7 bases, with 17 bases between the two germline ends. The CDR3 sequence is 16 residues long. CDR3 in amino acids: CASSQDWAMAQNTQYF. Written as DNA, the CDR3 is TGTGCCAGCAGCCAAGATTGGGCCATGGCACAGAATACGCAGTATTTT.

Many counts were recorded for this clonotype. V gene TRBV5-1 combines with J gene TRBJ2-7; D might be TRBD2 (6 bases). Trimming took off 0 bases at V and 2 bases at J, with 9 bases between the two ends. The CDR3 is 14 residues long. CDR1 is SGHRS, CDR2 YFSETQ, per germline. The CDR3 loop is CASSLARGPYEQYF. The CDR3 nucleotides are TGCGCCAGCAGCTTGGCGCGGGGTCCCTACGAGCAGTACTTC.

In this sample, this clonotype turned up a few times. The chain's CDR3 is CASSPRGTGTYEQYF. The CDR3 DNA sequence: TGTGCCAGCTCACCCAGGGGGACAGGGACCTACGAGCAGTACTTC. The chain has TRBV18 and TRBJ2-7, with 9 bases fitting TRBD1. Unmatched junction bases numbered 5, after V lost 3 bases and J lost 2 bases. The CDR3 is 15 residues long. Germline assignment: CDR1 KGHSH and CDR2 LQKENI. Using reference TRBV18 and TRBJ2-7 for the parts outside the CDR3, the full variable domain is NAGVMQNPRHLVRRRGQEARLRCSPMKGHSHVYWYRQLPEEGLKFMVYLQKENIIDESGMPKERFSAEFPKEGPSILRIQQVVRGDSAAYFCASSPRGTGTYEQYFGPGTRLTVT.

This clonotype was counted a few times. CDR3 protein: CASSLTGGEERFSSGANVLTF. The CDR3 coding sequence is TGTGCCAGCAGCTTGACCGGTGGAGAAGAGCGTTTTTCAAGTGGGGCCAACGTCCTGACTTTC. This chain connects TRBV7-3 to TRBJ2-6; D gene ambiguous. This CDR3 contains 21 residues. Germline values: CDR1 SGHTA, CDR2 FQGTGA. V lost 3 bases and J lost 3, with 27 bases in between.

The gene calls are TRBV19 and TRBJ1-1; D unclear. CDR1 and CDR2 (germline): LNHDA, SQIVND (reference sequence). The CDR3 consists of 16 residues. The germline V and J ends were trimmed by 3 bases and 1 base, with 15 bases remaining between them. The CDR3 DNA reads TGTGCCAGTAGTATCAGCGCGTTAATGAGGAACACTGAAGCTTTCTTT. Translation gives CASSISALMRNTEAFF.

The chain joins TRBV24-1 to TRBJ2-2, with no clear D. The length of the CDR3 is 12 residues. From germline, CDR1 is KGHDR and CDR2 SFDVKD. V was trimmed by 1 base and J by 7 bases, leaving 3 bases between them. DNA for the CDR3: TGTGCCACCAGTGATTTCAGCGGGGAGCTGTTTTTT. As protein: CATSDFSGELFF.

This clonotype showed up just a few times. This chain joins TRBV11-1 and TRBJ2-1; the match to TRBD2 covers 9 bases. After removal of 5 bases from V and 1 base from J, the junction contained 18 bases not matched to a gene. CDR1 and CDR2 from the germline V gene are SGHAT and FQDESV (reference sequence). CDR3 length equals 20 residues. The CDR3 sequence is CASSPPPGLAVGRSYNEQFF. In DNA form, the CDR3 reads TGTGCCAGCAGCCCGCCTCCGGGACTAGCCGTAGGAAGATCCTACAATGAGCAGTTCTTC.

This clonotype was seen many times. This chain links TRBV4-3 with TRBJ2-1, with a weak D call TRBD1 (5 bases). CDR1 and CDR2 (germline): LGHNA, YSLEER. V lost 0 bases and J 7 bases, leaving 10 bases between the germline ends. This CDR3 spans 14 amino acids. This CDR3 reads CASSQDAGWNEQFF. The CDR3 region has the DNA TGCGCCAGCAGCCAAGATGCAGGGTGGAATGAGCAGTTCTTC.